This entry lists 10 T cell receptor beta chains sequenced from one sample in a study of T-cell reconstitution after alpha-beta-depleted transplantation in children. Unique molecular identifiers were incorporated into the prepared TCRbeta library. In TCRdb, the PCR reads were re-called with MiXCR into one record per CDR3 protein. The sample holds about 640,000 distinct CDR3 sequences, approximately 17% seen once. This material consisted of PBMCs from the stem cell graft donor, taken from the stem cell graft. These receptors all come from a human donor who donated a stem cell graft to a child with acute myeloid leukemia.

This clonotype was seen at least ten times. This chain joins TRBV20-1 and TRBJ1-2; TRBD1 agrees at 7 bases. With V trimmed by 5 bases and J by 10 bases, 10 bases remained unmatched. Germline V lookup: CDR1 DFQATT, CDR2 SNEGSKA (reference sequence). CDR3 size: 12 residues. The CDR3 region has the DNA TGCAGTGCTCCAAGACAGGGATTCGACTACACCTTC. Amino acid sequence: CSAPRQGFDYTF.

This clonotype was counted only a few times. V usage is TRBV12-3 or TRBV12-4 and J usage is TRBJ1-4; D is unclear. V shed 3 bases and J shed 11 bases, with 7 bases lying between them. The CDR3 has 11 residues. The CDR3 DNA follows: TGTGCCAGCAGTTTGCGGGGTAAACTGTTTTTT. Translating gives CASSLRGKLFF.

A word on this clonotype: A much larger clone sits a single nucleotide away, making a read error possible. The gene calls are TRBV29-1 and TRBJ1-1, with 7 bases identical to TRBD1. This CDR3 comprises 13 residues. Looked up from germline, CDR1 is SQVTM and CDR2 is ANQGSEA. V gave up 7 bases and J gave up 4 bases; unmatched junction bases: 9. The CDR3: CSARTGTFTEAFF. The CDR3 DNA reads TGCAGCGCTAGGACAGGCACATTCACTGAAGCTTTCTTT.

This clonotype was found many times. The rearrangement links TRBV15 to TRBJ2-1; D may be TRBD1 (6 bases). This CDR3 spans 15 amino acids. V lost 2 bases to trimming and J lost 4 bases, with 12 bases between them. Germline lookup yields CDR1 LNHNV and CDR2 YYDKDF (reference sequence). The CDR3 DNA is TGTGCCACCAGCAGACCTTTGGACAGTTACAATGAGCAGTTCTTC. It codes for CATSRPLDSYNEQFF.

This clonotype was counted only a few times. This chain uses TRBV7-2 with TRBJ1-5; D perhaps matches TRBD1 (5 bases). The germline CDR1 and CDR2 sequences are SGHTA and FQGNSA. Trimming shortened V by 4 bases and J by 3 bases, and 16 bases separated the two germline ends. The CDR3 runs 16 residues. This chain's CDR3 is CASSSSKQGPNQPQHF. In DNA form, the CDR3 reads TGTGCCAGCAGCTCCTCCAAGCAGGGCCCCAATCAGCCCCAGCATTTT.

The genes are TRBV13 and TRBJ2-2; 7 bases are shared with TRBD2. CDR1 is PRHDT, CDR2 FYEKMQ, per germline (reference sequence). CDR3 length equals 16 residues. V shed 2 bases, J shed 2 bases, and the junction held 5 bases outside the gene matches. The CDR3 DNA sequence: TGTGCCAGCAGCTTAAGTCTAGCGGTAAACACCGGGGAGCTGTTTTTT. This translates into CASSLSLAVNTGELFF.

The sample holds many counts of this clonotype. The chain employs TRBV7-9 and TRBJ2-7; 12 bases line up with TRBD2. Germline CDR1 SEHNR, CDR2 FQNEAQ (reference sequence). The ends lost 5 bases at V and 3 bases at J; junction bases unmatched: 11. This CDR3 is built from 17 residues. In DNA, the CDR3 is TGTGCCAGCAGCGTCGATACTAGCGGGGGGTCCCTCTACGAGCAGTACTTC. This encodes CASSVDTSGGSLYEQYF.

This clonotype occurred a few times. This sequence joins TRBV5-1 and TRBJ1-1; perhaps TRBD1 as D (6 bases). Trimming shortened V by 7 bases and J by 2 bases, and 18 bases separated the two germline ends. The CDR3 length is 15 residues. CDR1 is SGHRS, CDR2 YFSETQ, per germline. As DNA, the CDR3 is TGCGCCAGCGCTCGCTTGGGGGGCGTTAACACTGAAGCTTTCTTT. As protein: CASARLGGVNTEAFF. Complete variable domain (other parts from reference TRBV5-1 and TRBJ1-1): KAGVTQTPRYLIKTRGQQVTLSCSPISGHRSVSWYQQTPGQGLQFLFEYFSETQRNKGNFPGRFSGRQFSNSRSEMNVSTLELGDSALYLCASARLGGVNTEAFFGQGTRLTVV.

There are many counts of this clonotype. The chain uses TRBV5-6 and TRBJ2-5; the D gene is possibly TRBD1 (6 bases). V shed 2 bases and J shed 1 base, with 9 bases lying between them. Germline CDR1 and CDR2: SGHDT and YYEEEE. This CDR3 comprises 14 residues. The CDR3 nucleotides read TGTGCCAGCAGCTTCGGCAGGGGCCAAGAGACCCAGTACTTC. Its translation: CASSFGRGQETQYF.

This clonotype was counted only a few times. The V call is TRBV7-2, the J call TRBJ2-2, with D possibly being TRBD2 (7 bases). Germline V gene data show CDR1 as SGHTA and CDR2 as FQGNSA. With 5 bases removed from V and 7 bases from J, the gap between germline ends came to 17 bases. The CDR3 has 15 amino acids. In DNA form, the CDR3 reads TGTGCCAGCAGCGCCCCCCCGGGGGGCATCGGGGAGCTGTTTTTT. It encodes CASSAPPGGIGELFF.